This TCR beta chain originates from a study of lymphopenia after photon versus proton radiotherapy. Study conclusions and caveats: Better survival with proton therapy was suggested as possible, not demonstrated. After the lymphocyte nadir, photon-treated repertoires showed oligoclonal expansion, especially of CD8+ Temra cells.

Data came from immunoSEQ multiplex PCR; TCRdb stores just in-frame clones and leaves some out. The table includes approximately 16,000 clones, about nine tenths detected once. Germline V CDR1 and CDR2: SNHLY, FYNNEI. There are 13 residues in the CDR3. The ends were cut back, 4 bases at V and 6 bases at J, with 13 bases in the middle. In regard to this clone: Its antigen is undetermined.

The sequence was collected from an older man with pancreatic cancer. Sequenced here: peripheral blood, sampled from a patient treated with proton-based radiotherapy. The rearrangement uses TRBV2 and TRBJ2-7; D tentatively reads TRBD1 or TRBD2 (5 bases each). CDR3 amino acids: CASSVGEIGEQYF. The CDR3 DNA is TGTGCCAGCAGTGTGGGGGAAATAGGCGAGCAGTACTTC. The full variable domain, completed using reference TRBV2 and TRBJ2-7, is EPEVTQTPSHQVTQMGQEVILRCVPISNHLYFYWYRQILGQKVEFLVSFYNNEISEKSEIFDDQFSVERPDGSNFTLKIRSTKLEDSAMYFCASSVGEIGEQYFGPGTRLTVT.